The next 21 T cell receptor beta chains were all read from a single sample in a study of T-cell reconstitution after alpha-beta-depleted transplantation in children. A library of TCRbeta sequences, prepared with unique molecular identifiers, was generated. TCRdb analysed the PCR reads with MiXCR anew, one entry per CDR3 protein. This table holds some 520,000 distinct CDR3 sequences, 32% found once. The specimen was PBMCs from the stem cell graft donor, collected from the stem cell graft. The receptors here all came from a human donor who donated a stem cell graft to a child with aplastic anemia.

This clonotype showed up just once. The rearrangement uses TRBV9 and TRBJ2-5; D not certain. CDR3 length: 14 amino acids. Germline values: CDR1 SGDLS, CDR2 YYNGEE. V was trimmed by 0 bases and J by 2 bases, leaving 8 bases between them. DNA for the CDR3: TGTGCCAGCAGCGTAGGAGCTATTCAAGAGACCCAGTACTTC. Translated, it gives CASSVGAIQETQYF. Variable domain in full (rest from reference TRBV9 and TRBJ2-5): DSGVTQTPKHLITATGQRVTLRCSPRSGDLSVYWYQQSLDQGLQFLIQYYNGEERAKGNILERFSAQQFPDLHSELNLSSLELGDSALYFCASSVGAIQETQYFGPGTRLLVL.

This clonotype has more than one count but fewer than ten. The chain uses TRBV29-1 and TRBJ1-2, with 8 bases identical to TRBD1. Germline CDR1 reads SQVTM; CDR2 reads ANQGSEA. The CDR3 loop spans 14 amino acids. V shed 5 bases and J 2 bases; nucleotides not matched to a gene: 7. The chain's CDR3 is CSVYLRTGNYGYTF. The CDR3 nucleotides are TGCAGCGTTTACCTTAGGACAGGGAACTATGGCTACACCTTC.

The J gene is TRBJ1-1, the V gene TRBV12-3 or TRBV12-4; D gene uncertain. This CDR3 region has 13 residues. Trimming left V 6 bases short and J 4 bases short, with 12 bases between. CDR3 sequence reads: CASSRGSFTEAFF. The CDR3 region has the DNA TGTGCCAGCAGCCGGGGTTCTTTCACTGAAGCTTTCTTT.

The chain joins TRBV20-1 to TRBJ1-1; no clear D gene. V dropped 0 bases and J dropped 0 bases, with 8 bases sitting between them. Germline values: CDR1 DFQATT, CDR2 SNEGSKA (reference sequence). This CDR3 comprises 14 residues. CDR3 in DNA: TGCAGTGCTAGAGATTATGTCATGAACACTGAAGCTTTCTTT. Its protein is CSARDYVMNTEAFF.

V is TRBV7-2 and J is TRBJ2-3; 12 nucleotides agree with TRBD2. The length of the CDR3 is 16 residues. Germline CDR1 reads SGHTA; CDR2 reads FQGNSA. V lost 5 bases, J lost 5 bases, and 8 bases stayed unmatched. The CDR3 DNA reads TGTGCCAGCAGCCCCCCTAGCGGGAGGGATGGAGATACGCAGTATTTT. Its translation is CASSPPSGRDGDTQYF. The complete variable domain, with remaining parts taken from reference TRBV7-2 and TRBJ2-3, reads GAGVSQSPSNKVTEKGKDVELRCDPISGHTALYWYRQSLGQGLEFLIYFQGNSAPDKSGLPSDRFSAERTGGSVSTLTIQRTQQEDSAVYLCASSPPSGRDGDTQYFGPGTRLTVL.

This clonotype has at least ten counts. This sequence joins TRBV5-1 and TRBJ1-3, with D unclear. Trimming left V 4 bases short and J 3 bases short, with 8 bases between. CDR3 length equals 13 residues. Germline CDR1 is SGHRS and CDR2 is YFSETQ. The CDR3 nucleotides are TGCGCCAGCAGCCCGGACCTTGGAAACACCATATATTTT. The encoded protein is CASSPDLGNTIYF.

This clonotype was picked up a small number of times. V gene TRBV7-2 combines with J gene TRBJ2-1, with 7 bases lining up with TRBD2. The CDR3 loop spans 16 amino acids. Germline CDR1 is SGHTA and CDR2 is FQGNSA. V lost 7 bases, J lost 6 bases, and 15 bases stayed unmatched. CDR3 nucleotide sequence: TGTGCCAGCACCATACTGAGCGGGATCTGGGCCAATGAGCAGTTCTTC. Translated, it gives CASTILSGIWANEQFF.

The CDR3 protein is CSVWLEDNAALYEQYF. CDR3 DNA: TGCAGCGTTTGGCTTGAGGACAACGCTGCCCTCTACGAGCAGTACTTC. The genes are TRBV29-1 and TRBJ2-7; a possible D gene is TRBD1 (5 bases). Trimming took off 5 bases at V and 3 bases at J, with 23 bases between the two ends. CDR1 is SQVTM, CDR2 ANQGSEA, per germline. The CDR3 loop spans 16 amino acids.

This clonotype was counted a single time. V gene TRBV30 combines with J gene TRBJ2-1, with D unclear. Germline CDR1 and CDR2: GTSNPN and SVGIG (reference sequence). This CDR3 region has 11 residues. Trimming stripped 1 base from V and 12 bases from J, with 10 bases between. The CDR3 DNA is TGTGCCTGGAGTGGCTCCTCCTGGCAGTTCTTC. This translates into CAWSGSSWQFF.

This clonotype came up a few times. CDR3 loop: CASRRLAGTGYYEQYV. The CDR3 nucleotides read TGTGCCAGCAGAAGACTAGCGGGAACGGGATACTACGAGCAGTACGTC. The gene calls are TRBV6-2 or TRBV6-3 and TRBJ2-7, with 11 bases matching TRBD2. V lost 6 bases and J lost 3; bases outside the gene matches: 10. The CDR3 is 16 amino acids. Germline loops: CDR1 MNHEY, CDR2 SVGEGT.

This clonotype has only a few counts. J is TRBJ2-7 and V is TRBV4-2, with TRBD1 as a possible D gene (5 bases). Germline V lookup: CDR1 LGHNA, CDR2 YNFKEQ. The V gene lost 1 base and the J gene lost 3 bases, with 10 bases spanning the gap. The CDR3 sequence is 14 residues long. CDR3 residues: CASSQARTNYEQYF. DNA for the CDR3: TGTGCCAGCAGCCAAGCTAGGACAAACTACGAGCAGTACTTC.

J is TRBJ2-6 and V is TRBV6-2 or TRBV6-3; perhaps TRBD1 as D (6 bases). Germline V lookup: CDR1 MNHEY, CDR2 SVGEGT. The CDR3 is 17 residues long. The germline V and J ends were trimmed by 5 bases and 2 bases, with 16 bases remaining between them. CDR3 nucleotide sequence: TGTGCCAGCAGTGATCCTCTAGGGGGAACTGGGGCCAACGTCCTGACTTTC. Translation gives CASSDPLGGTGANVLTF.

The chain recombines TRBV9 with TRBJ2-7, with D unclear. The length of the CDR3 is 15 residues. The V end was cut by 0 bases, the J end by 6 bases, with 16 bases between. The germline V gene encodes CDR1 SGDLS and CDR2 YYNGEE. The CDR3 region is CASSVGQESPREQYF. CDR3 DNA: TGTGCCAGCAGCGTAGGGCAGGAGTCCCCCCGCGAGCAGTACTTC.

The chain combines TRBV27 with TRBJ2-3, with 8 bases that match TRBD2. The germline V gene has CDR1 MNHEY and CDR2 SMNVEV (reference sequence). The CDR3 extends over 16 amino acids. V lost 5 bases to trimming and J lost 0 bases; unmatched junction nucleotides: 7. CDR3 bases: TGTGCCAGCAGTCCCCGGACTAGCACCAGCACAGATACGCAGTATTTT. This encodes CASSPRTSTSTDTQYF.

This sequence joins TRBV20-1 and TRBJ1-5; D gene uncertain. With 3 bases removed from V and 1 base from J, the gap between germline ends came to 7 bases. Germline CDR1 is DFQATT and CDR2 is SNEGSKA (reference sequence). The CDR3 spans 13 residues. As DNA, the CDR3 is TGCAGTGCTAGGGGTAGCAGCAATCAGCCCCAGCATTTT. Translation: CSARGSSNQPQHF.

V gene TRBV12-3 or TRBV12-4 combines with J gene TRBJ1-2, with a tentative D call TRBD1 (6 bases). V was trimmed by 4 bases and J by 4 bases, leaving 16 bases between them. The CDR3 contains 15 residues. Written as DNA, the CDR3 is TGTGCCAGCAGTTCACGGACAGTCTCTACCTATGGCTACACCTTC. Amino acid sequence: CASSSRTVSTYGYTF.

The chain employs TRBV20-1 and TRBJ1-2, with D perhaps TRBD1 (6 bases). Germline V lookup: CDR1 DFQATT, CDR2 SNEGSKA (reference sequence). The V end was cut by 3 bases, the J end by 3 bases, with 14 bases between. This CDR3 has 14 residues. DNA of the CDR3: TGCAGTGCTAGTTTGCGGGGGCCGGACTATGGCTACACCTTC. Residues: CSASLRGPDYGYTF.

The chain couples TRBV5-1 to TRBJ1-1; 8 bases match TRBD1. Germline trimming cut 4 bases from V and 3 bases from J; bases unmatched to any gene: 5. The CDR3 loop spans 14 amino acids. Germline V gene data show CDR1 as SGHRS and CDR2 as YFSETQ. CDR3 residues: CASSRDRRYTEAFF. CDR3 DNA: TGCGCCAGCAGCCGGGACAGGAGATACACTGAAGCTTTCTTT.

The genes are TRBV29-1 and TRBJ2-5; 11 nucleotides match TRBD2. Germline CDR1 and CDR2: SQVTM and ANQGSEA. This CDR3 has 14 residues. The CDR3 loop is CSAVAGGPGETQYF. For the CDR3, the DNA is TGCAGTGCGGTAGCGGGAGGGCCGGGAGAGACCCAGTACTTC.

This clonotype was seen only a few times. The chain is built from TRBV4-1 and TRBJ2-3; 8 nucleotides line up with TRBD2. After removal of 0 bases from V and 3 bases from J, the junction contained 5 bases not matched to a gene. The CDR3 is 16 residues long. Per the germline V gene, CDR1 is MGHRA and CDR2 is YSYEKL. This chain's CDR3 is CASSQDPSGRTDTQYF. Here the CDR3 DNA reads TGCGCCAGCAGCCAAGATCCGAGCGGGAGAACAGATACGCAGTATTTT.

This clonotype has just one count. The chain couples TRBV11-1 to TRBJ2-7; TRBD1 agrees at 9 bases. The CDR3 spans 15 residues. Trimming took 8 bases from V and 3 from J; bases not matched to a gene: 11. Germline V gene lookup returns CDR1 SGHAT and CDR2 FQDESV (reference sequence). This CDR3 is CASASGQGSFYEQYF. CDR3 DNA sequence: TGTGCCAGCGCATCGGGACAGGGTAGTTTCTACGAGCAGTACTTC.